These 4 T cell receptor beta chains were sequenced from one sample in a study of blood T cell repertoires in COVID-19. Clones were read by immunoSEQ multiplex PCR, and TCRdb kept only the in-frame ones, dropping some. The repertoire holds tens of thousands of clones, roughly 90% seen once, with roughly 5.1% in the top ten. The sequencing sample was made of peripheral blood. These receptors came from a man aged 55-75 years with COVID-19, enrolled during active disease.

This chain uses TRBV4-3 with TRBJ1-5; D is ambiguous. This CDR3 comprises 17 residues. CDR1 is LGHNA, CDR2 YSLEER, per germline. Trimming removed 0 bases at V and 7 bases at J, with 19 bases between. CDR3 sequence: CASSQDFLAGEGQPQHF. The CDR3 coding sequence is TGCGCCAGCAGCCAAGATTTTCTAGCCGGAGAGGGACAGCCCCAGCATTTT.

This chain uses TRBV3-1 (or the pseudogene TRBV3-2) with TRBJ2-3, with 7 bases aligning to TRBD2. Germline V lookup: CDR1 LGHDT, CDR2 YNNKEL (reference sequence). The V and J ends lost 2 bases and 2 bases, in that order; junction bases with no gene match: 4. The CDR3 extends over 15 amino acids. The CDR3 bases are TGTGCCAGCAGCCAACCTAGCGGCTTCACAGATACGCAGTATTTT. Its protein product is CASSQPSGFTDTQYF.

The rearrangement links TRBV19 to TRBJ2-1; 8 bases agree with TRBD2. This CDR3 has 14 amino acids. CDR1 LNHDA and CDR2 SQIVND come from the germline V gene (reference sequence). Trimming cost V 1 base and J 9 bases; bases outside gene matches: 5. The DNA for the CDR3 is TGTGCCAGTAGTATAGGGCTAGCGGGTGTTGAGCAGTTCTTC. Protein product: CASSIGLAGVEQFF.

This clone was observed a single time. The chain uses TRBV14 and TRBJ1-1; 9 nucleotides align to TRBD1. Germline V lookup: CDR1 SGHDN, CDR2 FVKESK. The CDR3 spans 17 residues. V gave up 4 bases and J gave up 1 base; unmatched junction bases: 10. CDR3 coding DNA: TGTGCCAGCAGCCCCTACAGGGGGCTGGGAACGAACACTGAAGCTTTCTTT. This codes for CASSPYRGLGTNTEAFF.